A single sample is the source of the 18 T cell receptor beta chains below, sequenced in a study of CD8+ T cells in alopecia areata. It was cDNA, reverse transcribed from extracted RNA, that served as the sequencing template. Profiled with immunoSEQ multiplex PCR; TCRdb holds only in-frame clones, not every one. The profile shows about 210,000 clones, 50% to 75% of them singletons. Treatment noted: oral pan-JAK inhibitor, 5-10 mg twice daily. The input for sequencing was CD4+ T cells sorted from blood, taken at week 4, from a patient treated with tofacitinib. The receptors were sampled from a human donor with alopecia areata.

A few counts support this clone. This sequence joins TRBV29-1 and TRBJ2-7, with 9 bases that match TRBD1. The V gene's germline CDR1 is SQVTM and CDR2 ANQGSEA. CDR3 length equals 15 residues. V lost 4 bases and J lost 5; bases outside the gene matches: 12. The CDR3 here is CSVGSPDRGSNEQYF. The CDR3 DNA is TGCAGCGTTGGATCCCCGGACAGGGGATCGAACGAGCAGTACTTC.

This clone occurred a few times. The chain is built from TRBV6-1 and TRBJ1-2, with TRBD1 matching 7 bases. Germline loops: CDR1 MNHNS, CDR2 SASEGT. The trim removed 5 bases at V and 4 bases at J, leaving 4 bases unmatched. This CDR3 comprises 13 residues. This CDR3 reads CASSLYRGYGYTF. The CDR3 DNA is TGTGCCAGCAGTCTGTACAGGGGCTATGGCTACACCTTC.

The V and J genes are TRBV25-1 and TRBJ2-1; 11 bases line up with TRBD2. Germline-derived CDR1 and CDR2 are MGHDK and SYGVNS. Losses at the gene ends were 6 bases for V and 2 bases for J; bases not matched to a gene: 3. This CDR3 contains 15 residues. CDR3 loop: CASSATSGAYNEQFF. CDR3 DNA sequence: TGTGCCAGCAGCGCGACTAGCGGGGCCTACAATGAGCAGTTCTTC.

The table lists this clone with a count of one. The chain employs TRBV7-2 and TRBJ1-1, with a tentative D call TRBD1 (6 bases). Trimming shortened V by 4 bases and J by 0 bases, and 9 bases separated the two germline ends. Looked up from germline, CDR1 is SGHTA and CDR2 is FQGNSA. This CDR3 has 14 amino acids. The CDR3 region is CASSSQGLNTEAFF. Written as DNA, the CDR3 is TGTGCCAGCAGCTCACAGGGATTGAACACTGAAGCTTTCTTT.

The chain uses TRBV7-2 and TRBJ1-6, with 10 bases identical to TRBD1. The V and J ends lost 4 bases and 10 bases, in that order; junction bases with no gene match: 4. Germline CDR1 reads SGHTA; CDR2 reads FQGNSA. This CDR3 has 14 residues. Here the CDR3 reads CASSSRDRGSPLHF. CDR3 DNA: TGTGCCAGCAGCTCCAGGGACAGGGGATCACCCCTCCACTTT.

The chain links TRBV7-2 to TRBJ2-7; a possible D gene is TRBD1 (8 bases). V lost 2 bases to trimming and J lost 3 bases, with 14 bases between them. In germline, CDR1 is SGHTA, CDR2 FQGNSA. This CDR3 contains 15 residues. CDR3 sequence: CASSLQTGEGYEQYF. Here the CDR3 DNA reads TGTGCCAGCAGCTTACAGACAGGGGAGGGCTACGAGCAGTACTTC.

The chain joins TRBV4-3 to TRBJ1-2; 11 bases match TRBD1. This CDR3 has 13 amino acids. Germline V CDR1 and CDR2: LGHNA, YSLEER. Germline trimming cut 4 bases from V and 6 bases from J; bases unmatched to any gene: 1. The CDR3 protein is CASSRGQGDGYTF. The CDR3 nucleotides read TGCGCCAGCAGCCGGGGACAGGGGGATGGCTACACCTTC.

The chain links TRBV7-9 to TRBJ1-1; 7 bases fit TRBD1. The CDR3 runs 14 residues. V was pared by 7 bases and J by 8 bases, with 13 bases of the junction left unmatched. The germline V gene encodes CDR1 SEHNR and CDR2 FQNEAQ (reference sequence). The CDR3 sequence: CASTSNRGAGEAFF. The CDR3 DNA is TGTGCCAGCACCTCAAACAGGGGCGCAGGGGAAGCTTTCTTT.

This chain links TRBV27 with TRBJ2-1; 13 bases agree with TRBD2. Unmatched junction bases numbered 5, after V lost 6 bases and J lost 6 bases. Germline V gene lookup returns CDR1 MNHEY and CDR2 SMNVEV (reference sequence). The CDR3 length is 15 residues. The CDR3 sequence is CASSLTSGGLNEQFF. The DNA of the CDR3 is TGTGCCAGCAGCCTGACTAGCGGGGGGCTCAATGAGCAGTTCTTC.

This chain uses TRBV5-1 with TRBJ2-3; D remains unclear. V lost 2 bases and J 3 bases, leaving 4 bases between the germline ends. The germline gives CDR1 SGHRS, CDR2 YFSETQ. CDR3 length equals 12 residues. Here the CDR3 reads CASSLPTDTQYF. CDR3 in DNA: TGCGCCAGCAGCTTACCTACAGATACGCAGTATTTT.

The CDR3 region is CAWEITGYEQYF. The CDR3 DNA is TGTGCCTGGGAAATAACAGGGTACGAGCAGTACTTC. The chain links TRBV30 to TRBJ2-7; TRBD1 might be the D (6 bases). The CDR3 totals 12 residues. Germline V CDR1 and CDR2: GTSNPN, SVGIG (reference sequence). Trimming pared 5 bases from V and 4 bases from J, leaving 12 bases between.

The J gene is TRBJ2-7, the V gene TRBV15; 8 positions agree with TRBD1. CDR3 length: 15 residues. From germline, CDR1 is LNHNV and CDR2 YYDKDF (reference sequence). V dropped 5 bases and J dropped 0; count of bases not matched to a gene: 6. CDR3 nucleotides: TGTGCCACCAGCGCTTGGACAGGGAGCTCCTACGAGCAGTACTTC. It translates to CATSAWTGSSYEQYF.

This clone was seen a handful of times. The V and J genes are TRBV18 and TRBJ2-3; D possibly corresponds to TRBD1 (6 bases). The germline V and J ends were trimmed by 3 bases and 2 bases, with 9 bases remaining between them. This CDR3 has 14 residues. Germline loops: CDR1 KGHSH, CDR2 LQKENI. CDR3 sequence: CASSPDRNTDTQYF. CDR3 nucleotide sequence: TGTGCCAGCTCACCGGACAGAAACACAGATACGCAGTATTTT.

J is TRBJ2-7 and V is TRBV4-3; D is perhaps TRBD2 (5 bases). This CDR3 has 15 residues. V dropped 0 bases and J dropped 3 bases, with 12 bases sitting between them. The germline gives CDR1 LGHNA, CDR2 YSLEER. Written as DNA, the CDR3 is TGCGCCAGCAGCCAAGAAAAGGTGGGAGTCTACGAGCAGTACTTC. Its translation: CASSQEKVGVYEQYF.

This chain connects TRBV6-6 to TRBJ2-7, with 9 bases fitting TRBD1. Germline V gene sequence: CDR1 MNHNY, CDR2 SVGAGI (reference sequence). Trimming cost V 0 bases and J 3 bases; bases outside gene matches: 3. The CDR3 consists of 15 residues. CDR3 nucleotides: TGTGCCAGCAGTTACTCGGGGACAGGGAACTACGAGCAGTACTTC. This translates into CASSYSGTGNYEQYF.

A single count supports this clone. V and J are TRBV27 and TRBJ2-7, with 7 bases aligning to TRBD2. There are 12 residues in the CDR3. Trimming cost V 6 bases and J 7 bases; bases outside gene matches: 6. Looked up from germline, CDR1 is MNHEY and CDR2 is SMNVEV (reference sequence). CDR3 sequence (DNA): TGTGCCAGCAGGAGTGGGGGGGTTGAGCAGTACTTC. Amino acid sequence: CASRSGGVEQYF.

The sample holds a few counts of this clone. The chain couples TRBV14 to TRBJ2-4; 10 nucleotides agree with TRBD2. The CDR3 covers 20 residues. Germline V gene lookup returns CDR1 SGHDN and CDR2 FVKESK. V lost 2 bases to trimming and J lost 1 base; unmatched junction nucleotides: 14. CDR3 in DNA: TGTGCCAGCAGCCAACGACTAGCGGGTACACCCTCCGGGGCCAAAAACATTCAGTACTTC. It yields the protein CASSQRLAGTPSGAKNIQYF.

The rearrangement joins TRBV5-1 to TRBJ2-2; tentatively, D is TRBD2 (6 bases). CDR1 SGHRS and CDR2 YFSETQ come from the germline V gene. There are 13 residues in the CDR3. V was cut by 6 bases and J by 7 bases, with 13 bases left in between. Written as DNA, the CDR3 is TGCGCCAGCACGAAAAGGGAGGACGGGGAGCTGTTTTTT. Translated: CASTKREDGELFF.